This T cell receptor beta chain was sequenced during a study of control samples from healthy donors and cancer patients. Assay used: immunoSEQ multiplex PCR; TCRdb lists only in-frame clones, some missing. Of approximately 86,000 clones listed, approximately 95% were seen once; the top ten hold about 1.5%. Germline CDR1 reads SGHAT; CDR2 reads FQNNGV. V lost 1 base and J lost 4, with 23 bases in between. The CDR3 length is 19 residues. The sequence was collected from a woman in her 30s in good health. The sample taken for sequencing was blood. The chain uses TRBV11-2 and TRBJ2-1; tentative D call: TRBD2 (5 bases). The CDR3 nucleotides read TGTGCCAGCAGCTTAGGAATGGCGGGTTTAACGGTCCAATACAATGAGCAGTTCTTC. It is translated as CASSLGMAGLTVQYNEQFF.